The 10 T cell receptor beta chains below come from one sample, sequenced in a study of regulatory T cells in long-lasting Graves disease. Time point reported: persistent/refractory GD, antithyroid drugs over 5 years with positive TRAb. The authors made the TCR library using RNA they extracted from PBMCs. CDR3 regions were amplified by Arm-PCR using iRepertoire HTBI primers to build TCR beta libraries. From the multiplex PCR reads, TCRdb called clonotypes with MiXCR, one entry per CDR3 protein. The data show 650,000 to 850,000 distinct CDR3 sequences, about 30% seen once. Sequences were derived from peripheral blood mononuclear cells (PBMCs), sampled when the disease was refractory, from a patient treated with antithyroid drugs. All receptors derive from a female donor with Graves disease.

J is TRBJ1-1 and V is TRBV28; TRBD1 matches at 7 bases. The J segment lost 2 bases and the V segment lost 5 bases, leaving 14 bases of the junction unmatched. CDR3 length: 17 residues. CDR1 is MDHEN and CDR2 is SYDVKM in the germline V gene. The CDR3 region has the DNA TGTGCCAGCAGTACTAGCCCAACAGGGGCCCCTAACACTGAAGCTTTCTTT. It encodes CASSTSPTGAPNTEAFF.

This clonotype has only a few counts. V gene TRBV9 combines with J gene TRBJ2-7; D is unclear. The CDR3 totals 14 residues. Germline loops: CDR1 SGDLS, CDR2 YYNGEE. Trimming pared 0 bases from V and 3 bases from J, leaving 10 bases between. The CDR3 region has the DNA TGTGCCAGCAGCGTAGGAGACTCCTACTACGAGCAGTACTTC. As protein: CASSVGDSYYEQYF.

V gene TRBV20-1 combines with J gene TRBJ2-7, with 10 bases matching TRBD1. Germline CDR1 and CDR2: DFQATT and SNEGSKA (reference sequence). The CDR3 loop spans 14 amino acids. The J segment lost 3 bases and the V segment lost 4 bases, leaving 6 bases of the junction unmatched. The CDR3 sequence is CSANSDRGRYEQYF. CDR3 sequence (DNA): TGCAGTGCTAACTCCGACAGGGGGCGCTACGAGCAGTACTTC.

The chain employs TRBV29-1 and TRBJ1-1; D gene uncertain. CDR1 is SQVTM, CDR2 ANQGSEA, per germline. The CDR3 is 14 residues long. Trimming removed 6 bases at V and 5 bases at J, with 19 bases between. The CDR3 sequence is CSVRTEGWRTEAFF. The CDR3, as DNA: TGCAGCGTGAGAACGGAAGGGTGGCGGACTGAAGCTTTCTTT.

This clonotype has ten or more counts. The V and J genes are TRBV6-1 and TRBJ2-7, with unresolved D. Germline V CDR1 and CDR2: MNHNS, SASEGT. This CDR3 is built from 13 residues. Trimming shortened V by 3 bases and J by 3 bases, and 9 bases separated the two germline ends. DNA of the CDR3: TGTGCCAGCAGTGATGTCCCTTTCTACGAGCAGTACTTC. Residues: CASSDVPFYEQYF.

In this sample, this clonotype turned up a few times. This rearrangement joins TRBV9 to TRBJ1-2; 9 bases match TRBD1. Germline V gene data show CDR1 as SGDLS and CDR2 as YYNGEE. This CDR3 region has 15 residues. With V trimmed by 6 bases and J by 4 bases, 10 bases remained unmatched. The CDR3: CASNPTGGSVYGYTF. CDR3 bases: TGTGCCAGCAACCCTACAGGGGGCTCGGTCTATGGCTACACCTTC.

This clonotype was seen a few times. The genes are TRBV12-3 or TRBV12-4 and TRBJ2-7; tentative D call: TRBD1 (6 bases). This CDR3 is 14 amino acids long. The V gene lost 3 bases and the J gene lost 1 base, with 10 bases spanning the gap. CDR3 protein: CASSFDDRSYEQYF. For the CDR3, the DNA is TGTGCCAGCAGTTTTGATGACAGGTCCTACGAGCAGTACTTC.

This clonotype was seen repeatedly, ten times or more. The V and J genes are TRBV5-5 and TRBJ2-7; D is unresolved. Trimming took off 4 bases at V and 5 bases at J, with 10 bases between the two ends. CDR1 is SGHKS and CDR2 is YYEKEE in the germline V gene (reference sequence). This CDR3 is built from 12 residues. The CDR3 bases are TGTGCCAGCAGCGTGCAGGACCACGAGCAGTACTTC. Amino acid sequence: CASSVQDHEQYF.

This clonotype was detected only a few times. CDR3 region: CASSLSDREWETQYF. The CDR3 bases are TGTGCCAGCAGCTTATCGGACAGGGAGTGGGAGACCCAGTACTTC. This chain links TRBV7-3 with TRBJ2-5; 8 bases are a match to TRBD1. With 2 bases clipped from V and 5 bases from J, the junction kept 7 bases outside the gene matches. CDR1 is SGHTA, CDR2 FQGTGA, per germline. CDR3 length: 15 amino acids.

The chain links TRBV24-1 to TRBJ2-7; D may be TRBD2 (5 bases). This CDR3 spans 13 amino acids. Trimming removed 3 bases at V and 4 bases at J, with 9 bases between. The germline V gene has CDR1 KGHDR and CDR2 SFDVKD. The CDR3 DNA is TGTGCCACCAGTGATGGGAGAAGTTACGAGCAGTACTTC. It encodes CATSDGRSYEQYF.